This T cell receptor beta chain was identified during a study of post-analysis software for immune sequencing data. The wider study: Multiple sclerosis in the patients followed relapsing-remitting, secondary progressive and progressive-relapsing courses.

Trimming cost V 7 bases and J 5 bases, with 11 bases left between them. The CDR3 has 12 residues. Germline CDR1 and CDR2: SEHNR and FQNEAQ (reference sequence). Turning to this clonotype: Its antigen is still unknown.

The TCR beta cDNA libraries contained unique molecular identifiers. From approximately 0.95 to 9.8 million T cells, 500,000 or so cDNA molecules were obtained. Using its own MiXCR run on the PCR reads, TCRdb lists one record per CDR3 protein. Among some 370,000 distinct CDR3 sequences, less than 40% were seen once, and the ten largest hold roughly an eighth. Study outcomes and limitations: For normalized Chao1 diversity, multiple sclerosis patients scored significantly lower than controls did. Patients used about 5 TRBV segments, including TRBV5-6, TRBV5-1 and TRBV20-1, more often than controls. Strong same-batch co-clustering of samples appeared with F measure clustering.

The chain links TRBV7-9 to TRBJ2-5; D gene unclear. Sequencing was done on a sample of blood. The sequence was obtained from a girl between 10 and 17 years old with multiple sclerosis. CDR3 sequence (DNA): TGTGCCAGCAAGTGGGATTGGGAGACCCAGTACTTC. This translates into CASKWDWETQYF.